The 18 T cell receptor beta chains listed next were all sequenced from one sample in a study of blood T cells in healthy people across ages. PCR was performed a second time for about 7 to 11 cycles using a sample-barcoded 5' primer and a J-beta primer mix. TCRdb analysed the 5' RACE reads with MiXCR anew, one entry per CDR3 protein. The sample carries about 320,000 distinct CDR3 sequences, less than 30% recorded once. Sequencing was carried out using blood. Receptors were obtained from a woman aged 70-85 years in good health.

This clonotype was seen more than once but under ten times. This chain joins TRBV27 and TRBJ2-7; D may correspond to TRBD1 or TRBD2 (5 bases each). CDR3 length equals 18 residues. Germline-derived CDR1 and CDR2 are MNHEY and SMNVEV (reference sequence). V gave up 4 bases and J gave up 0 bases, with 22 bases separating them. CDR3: CASSSTAPRGRSSYEQYF. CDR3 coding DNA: TGTGCCAGCAGTTCCACCGCTCCCCGGGGCAGGAGCTCCTACGAGCAGTACTTC.

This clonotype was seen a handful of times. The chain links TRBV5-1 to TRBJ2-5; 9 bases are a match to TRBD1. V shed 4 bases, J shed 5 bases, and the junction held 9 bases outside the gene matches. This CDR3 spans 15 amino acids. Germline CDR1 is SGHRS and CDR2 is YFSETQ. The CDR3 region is CASSAGTGLSETQYF. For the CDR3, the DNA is TGCGCCAGCAGCGCAGGGACAGGGTTGAGCGAGACCCAGTACTTC.

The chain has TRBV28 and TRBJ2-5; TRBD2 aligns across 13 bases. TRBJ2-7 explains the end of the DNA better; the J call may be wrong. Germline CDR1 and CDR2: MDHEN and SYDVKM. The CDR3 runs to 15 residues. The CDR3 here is CASSFTSGRAGEQYF. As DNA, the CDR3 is TGTGCCAGCAGTTTTACTAGCGGGAGGGCAGGCGAGCAGTACTTC.

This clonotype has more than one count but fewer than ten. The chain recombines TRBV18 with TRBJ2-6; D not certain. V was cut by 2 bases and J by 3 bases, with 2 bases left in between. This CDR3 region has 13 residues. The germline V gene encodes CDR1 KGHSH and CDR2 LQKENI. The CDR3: CASSPDGANVLTF. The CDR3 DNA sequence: TGTGCCAGCTCACCAGATGGGGCCAACGTCCTGACTTTC.

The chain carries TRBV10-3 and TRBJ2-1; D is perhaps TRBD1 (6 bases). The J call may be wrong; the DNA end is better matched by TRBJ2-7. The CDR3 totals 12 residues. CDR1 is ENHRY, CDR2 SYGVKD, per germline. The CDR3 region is CAISPGTHGQYF. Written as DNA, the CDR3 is TGTGCCATCAGTCCCGGGACACACGGGCAGTACTTC.

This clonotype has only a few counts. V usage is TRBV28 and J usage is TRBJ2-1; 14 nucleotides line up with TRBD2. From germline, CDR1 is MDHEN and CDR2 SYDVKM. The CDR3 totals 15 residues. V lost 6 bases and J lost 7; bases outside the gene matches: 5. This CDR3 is CASRTGLAGGNEQFF. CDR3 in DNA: TGTGCCAGCAGAACCGGACTAGCGGGAGGAAATGAGCAGTTCTTC.

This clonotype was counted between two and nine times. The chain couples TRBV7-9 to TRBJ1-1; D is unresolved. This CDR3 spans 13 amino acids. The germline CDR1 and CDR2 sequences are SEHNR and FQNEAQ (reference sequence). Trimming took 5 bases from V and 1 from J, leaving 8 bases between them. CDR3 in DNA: TGTGCCAGCAGCCAGAGGGCGAACACTGAAGCTTTCTTT. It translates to CASSQRANTEAFF.

CDR3 amino acids: CASRQNGGSAADTQYF. The CDR3 DNA sequence: TGTGCCAGCAGGCAAAATGGGGGATCGGCGGCAGATACGCAGTATTTT. V usage is TRBV27 and J usage is TRBJ2-3; D may correspond to TRBD1 or TRBD2 (5 bases each). Germline V lookup: CDR1 MNHEY, CDR2 SMNVEV (reference sequence). This CDR3 comprises 16 residues. V was trimmed by 6 bases and J by 4 bases, leaving 20 bases between them.

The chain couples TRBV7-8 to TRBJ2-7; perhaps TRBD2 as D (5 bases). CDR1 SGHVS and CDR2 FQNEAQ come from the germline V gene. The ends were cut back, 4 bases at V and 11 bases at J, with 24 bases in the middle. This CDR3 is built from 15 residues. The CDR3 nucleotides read TGTGCCAGCAGCTCAGCGGCCCGTTCAGTTGTTTCTAAGTACTTC. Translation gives CASSSAARSVVSKYF.

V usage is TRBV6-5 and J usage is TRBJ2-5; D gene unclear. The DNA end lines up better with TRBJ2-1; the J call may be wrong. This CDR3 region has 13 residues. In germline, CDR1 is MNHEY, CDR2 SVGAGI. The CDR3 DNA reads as TGTGCCAGCAGCACTAAGATAAGACATGAGCAGTTCTTC. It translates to CASSTKIRHEQFF.

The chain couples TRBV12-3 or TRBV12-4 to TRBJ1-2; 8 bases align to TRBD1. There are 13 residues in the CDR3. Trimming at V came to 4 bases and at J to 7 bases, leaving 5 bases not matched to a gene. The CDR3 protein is CASSYSGGVGYTF. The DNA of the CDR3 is TGTGCCAGCAGTTACTCAGGGGGCGTTGGCTACACCTTC.

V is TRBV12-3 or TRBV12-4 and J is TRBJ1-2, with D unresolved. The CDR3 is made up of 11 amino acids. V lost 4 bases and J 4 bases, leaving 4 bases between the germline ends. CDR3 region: CASSWSYGYTF. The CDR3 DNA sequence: TGTGCCAGCAGTTGGAGCTATGGCTACACCTTC.

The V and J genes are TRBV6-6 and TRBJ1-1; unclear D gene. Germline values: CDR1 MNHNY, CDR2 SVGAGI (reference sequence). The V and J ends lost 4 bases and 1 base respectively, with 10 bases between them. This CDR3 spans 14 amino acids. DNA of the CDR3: TGTGCCAGCAGTTCACACTCCAAGAACACTGAAGCTTTCTTT. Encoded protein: CASSSHSKNTEAFF.

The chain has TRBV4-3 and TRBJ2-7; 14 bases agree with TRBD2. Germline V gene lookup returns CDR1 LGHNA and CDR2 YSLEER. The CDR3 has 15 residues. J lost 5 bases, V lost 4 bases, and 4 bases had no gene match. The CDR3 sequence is CASSLGLAGVDEQYF. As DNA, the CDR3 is TGCGCCAGCAGCCTGGGACTAGCGGGGGTCGACGAGCAGTACTTC.

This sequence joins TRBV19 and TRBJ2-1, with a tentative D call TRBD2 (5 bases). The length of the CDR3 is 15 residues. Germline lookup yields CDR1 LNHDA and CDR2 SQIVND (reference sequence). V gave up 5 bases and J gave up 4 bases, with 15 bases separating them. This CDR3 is CASSPQAEFYNEQFF. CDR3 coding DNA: TGTGCCAGTAGTCCCCAAGCGGAGTTTTACAATGAGCAGTTCTTC.

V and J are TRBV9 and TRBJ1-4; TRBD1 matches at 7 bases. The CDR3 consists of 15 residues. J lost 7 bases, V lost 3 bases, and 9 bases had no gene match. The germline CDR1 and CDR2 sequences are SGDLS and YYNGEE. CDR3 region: CASSDTGTEGEKLFF. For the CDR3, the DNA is TGTGCCAGCAGCGACACCGGGACAGAGGGTGAAAAACTGTTTTTT.

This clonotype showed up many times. The CDR3 protein is CSARDMGGRALETQYF. The CDR3 nucleotides read TGCAGTGCTAGAGATATGGGCGGGAGGGCCTTGGAGACCCAGTACTTC. The rearrangement uses TRBV20-1 and TRBJ2-5; 9 nucleotides line up with TRBD2. The CDR3 extends over 16 amino acids. From germline, CDR1 is DFQATT and CDR2 SNEGSKA (reference sequence). V was clipped by 0 bases and J by 5 bases; unmatched bases: 10.

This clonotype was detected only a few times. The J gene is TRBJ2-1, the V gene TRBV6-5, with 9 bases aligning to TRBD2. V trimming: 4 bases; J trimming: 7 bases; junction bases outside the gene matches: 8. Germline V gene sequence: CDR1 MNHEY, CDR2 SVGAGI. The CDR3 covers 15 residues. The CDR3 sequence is CASSLSGLARNEQFF. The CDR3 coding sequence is TGTGCCAGCAGTTTATCAGGACTAGCGCGAAATGAGCAGTTCTTC.